The clone carrying this TCR beta chain appeared many times. This sample was included in a study of neurological immune-mediated disorders. CDR3 length: 15 residues. Germline V lookup: CDR1 SGHRS, CDR2 YFSETQ. V trimming: 3 bases; J trimming: 5 bases; junction bases outside the gene matches: 5. TCRdb recomputed calls from the 5' RACE reads with MiXCR, one row per CDR3 protein. The table lists tens of thousands of distinct CDR3 sequences, more than 9.5% of them singletons. This chain connects TRBV5-1 to TRBJ2-1, with 10 bases aligning to TRBD2. This clonotype was obtained from a female donor in good health. Sequencing was performed on PBMCs. CDR3 protein: CASSYILAGDNEQFF. CDR3 nucleotides: TGCGCCAGCAGCTATATCCTAGCGGGAGACAATGAGCAGTTCTTC.